These 5 T cell receptor beta chains share one sample of origin, sequenced in a study of cytomegalovirus exposure and HLA in healthy donors. It was with 60 Vbeta and 13 Jbeta primers that the PCR ran. TCRdb's copy holds only in-frame clones and misses some; the assay was immunoSEQ multiplex PCR. The data hold 160,000 or so clones, with 70% to 80% observed a single time. The sample taken for sequencing was PBMCs. The source is a man in his forties in good health and CMV-seronegative.

CDR3 DNA sequence: TGTGCCTGGCACTACGTTGGATGGGGCTCTGAAGCTTTCTTT. It specifies CAWHYVGWGSEAFF. The gene calls are TRBV30 and TRBJ1-1; D possibly corresponds to TRBD1 (5 bases). The V gene lost 5 bases and the J gene lost 6 bases, with 19 bases spanning the gap. From germline, CDR1 is GTSNPN and CDR2 SVGIG (reference sequence). The CDR3 covers 14 residues.

This chain uses TRBV5-6 with TRBJ1-6; D gene ambiguous. Per the germline V gene, CDR1 is SGHDT and CDR2 is YYEEEE. The V end was cut by 1 base, the J end by 8 bases, with 7 bases between. CDR3 length: 13 residues. The CDR3 sequence is CASSLSGDSPLHF. The CDR3 DNA sequence: TGTGCCAGCAGCTTGTCTGGAGATTCACCCCTCCACTTT.

This clone was detected a few times. This rearrangement joins TRBV10-2 to TRBJ1-4, with 7 positions matching TRBD1. The CDR3 contains 17 residues. V trimming: 6 bases; J trimming: 0 bases; junction bases outside the gene matches: 10. Germline V gene sequence: CDR1 WSHSY, CDR2 SAAADI. Here the CDR3 reads CASRTGSRPSTNEKLFF. DNA of the CDR3: TGCGCCAGCAGGACAGGGTCAAGGCCTTCAACTAATGAAAAACTGTTTTTT.

This chain links TRBV30 with TRBJ1-5; D call uncertain. CDR1 and CDR2 from the germline V gene are GTSNPN and SVGIG (reference sequence). V lost 3 bases to trimming and J lost 1 base, with 10 bases between them. CDR3 length: 14 amino acids. CDR3 coding DNA: TGTGCCTGGAGGCTGTCGGGGAGCAATCAGCCCCAGCATTTT. Translated, it gives CAWRLSGSNQPQHF.

The V gene is TRBV18, the J gene TRBJ2-2, with 11 bases lining up with TRBD1. Trimming took 0 bases from V and 9 from J; bases not matched to a gene: 9. The germline gives CDR1 KGHSH, CDR2 LQKENI. This CDR3 is built from 17 residues. This CDR3 is CASSPPVGTGGFRELFF. CDR3 nucleotide sequence: TGTGCCAGCTCACCACCCGTCGGGACAGGGGGTTTTCGGGAGCTGTTTTTT.